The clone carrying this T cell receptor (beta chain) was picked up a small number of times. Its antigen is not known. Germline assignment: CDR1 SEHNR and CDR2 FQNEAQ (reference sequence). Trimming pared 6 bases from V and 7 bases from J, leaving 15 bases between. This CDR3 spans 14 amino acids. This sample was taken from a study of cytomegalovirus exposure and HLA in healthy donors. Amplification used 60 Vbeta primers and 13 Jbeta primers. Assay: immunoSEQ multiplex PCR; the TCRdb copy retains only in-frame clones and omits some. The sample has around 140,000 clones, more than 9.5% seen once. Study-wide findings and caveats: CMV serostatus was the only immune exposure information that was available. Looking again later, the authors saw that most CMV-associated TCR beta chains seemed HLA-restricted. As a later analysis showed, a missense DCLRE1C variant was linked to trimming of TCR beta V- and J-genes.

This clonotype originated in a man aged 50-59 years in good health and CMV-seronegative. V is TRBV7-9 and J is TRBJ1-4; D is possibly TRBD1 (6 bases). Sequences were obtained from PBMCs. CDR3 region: CASSFTGLSEKLFF. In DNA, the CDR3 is TGTGCCAGCAGTTTCACAGGGCTATCTGAAAAACTGTTTTTT.